These 28 T cell receptor beta chains were sequenced from one sample in a study of blood T cell repertoires in COVID-19. The assay was immunoSEQ multiplex PCR, and TCRdb's table has in-frame clones only and misses some. This table holds 150,000 to 200,000 clones, about 86% found once. Sequencing input: peripheral blood. The origin of the receptors is a man between 18 and 29 years old with active or convalescent COVID-19.

The J gene is TRBJ1-2, the V gene TRBV25-1; tentatively, D is TRBD1 (6 bases). Germline CDR1 reads MGHDK; CDR2 reads SYGVNS. This CDR3 contains 14 residues. V was cut by 4 bases and J by 4 bases, with 13 bases left in between. As DNA, the CDR3 is TGTGCCAGCAGTGCCTACAGGGAACCCTATGGCTACACCTTC. Protein product: CASSAYREPYGYTF.

This clone was picked up a small number of times. V usage is TRBV2 and J usage is TRBJ1-4, with 8 bases identical to TRBD1. Looked up from germline, CDR1 is SNHLY and CDR2 is FYNNEI. This CDR3 contains 15 residues. The junction had 7 bases not matched to a gene; V was cut back by 4 bases and J by 6 bases. CDR3 sequence reads: CASSVSKQGDEKLFF. CDR3 bases: TGTGCCAGCAGTGTATCTAAACAGGGGGATGAAAAACTGTTTTTT.

The chain combines TRBV19 with TRBJ2-3; D is perhaps TRBD2 (5 bases). The germline V gene has CDR1 LNHDA and CDR2 SQIVND (reference sequence). V was shortened by 8 bases and J by 5 bases, with 14 bases between the two germline ends. The CDR3 consists of 13 residues. CDR3 in amino acids: CASQKRGIDTQYF. The CDR3 DNA reads as TGTGCCAGTCAAAAAAGAGGGATAGATACGCAGTATTTT.

The genes are TRBV28 and TRBJ1-6; possibly TRBD1 for D (5 bases). The CDR3 length is 13 residues. Germline-derived CDR1 and CDR2 are MDHEN and SYDVKM. The germline V and J ends were trimmed by 7 bases and 9 bases, with 13 bases remaining between them. DNA of the CDR3: TGTGCCAGCATTTCCCCCGGGGGTTCACCCCTCCACTTT. It yields the protein CASISPGGSPLHF.

CDR3 sequence reads: CASRTGDEQYF. The DNA for the CDR3 is TGTGCCAGCAGAACGGGGGACGAGCAGTACTTC. The chain uses TRBV5-5 and TRBJ2-7; perhaps TRBD2 as D (6 bases). This CDR3 spans 11 amino acids. Trimming left V 5 bases short and J 5 bases short, with 8 bases between. The germline CDR1 and CDR2 sequences are SGHKS and YYEKEE (reference sequence). The full variable domain, completed using reference TRBV5-5 and TRBJ2-7, is DAGVTQSPTHLIKTRGQQVTLRCSPISGHKSVSWYQQVLGQGPQFIFQYYEKEERGRGNFPDRFSARQFPNYSSELNVNALLLGDSALYLCASRTGDEQYFGPGTRLTVT.

This chain connects TRBV19 to TRBJ1-5; 7 nucleotides align to TRBD1. V lost 9 bases to trimming and J lost 2 bases; unmatched junction nucleotides: 10. Germline V gives CDR1 LNHDA, CDR2 SQIVND (reference sequence). The CDR3 covers 15 residues. CDR3 region: CASNQTGSGNQPQHF. DNA for the CDR3: TGTGCCAGCAACCAGACAGGGTCGGGCAATCAGCCCCAGCATTTT.

The chain employs TRBV2 and TRBJ2-2, with TRBD2 as a possible D gene (6 bases). The germline V gene encodes CDR1 SNHLY and CDR2 FYNNEI. This CDR3 region has 16 residues. Trimming took 2 bases from V and 3 from J, leaving 13 bases between them. CDR3 DNA: TGTGCCAGCAGTGAACTAGCGACTAGGGACACCGGGGAGCTGTTTTTT. This encodes CASSELATRDTGELFF.

The chain carries TRBV9 and TRBJ2-7, with TRBD1 as a possible D gene (6 bases). The CDR3 is 15 residues long. Trimming took 0 bases from V and 0 from J, leaving 10 bases between them. CDR1 SGDLS and CDR2 YYNGEE come from the germline V gene. In DNA form, the CDR3 reads TGTGCCAGCAGCGTAGAGGACAGTAGCTCCTACGAGCAGTACTTC. Translating it yields CASSVEDSSSYEQYF.

V and J are TRBV6-1 and TRBJ2-5; no definite D call. V lost 3 bases, J lost 7 bases, and 9 bases lay in between. This CDR3 comprises 12 residues. The germline V gene encodes CDR1 MNHNS and CDR2 SASEGT. In nucleotides, the CDR3 is TGTGCCAGCAGTGAGACACTGGGGACCCAGTACTTC. Protein product: CASSETLGTQYF.

The chain joins TRBV24-1 to TRBJ1-1, with 9 bases matching TRBD1. This CDR3 has 16 residues. Germline CDR1 KGHDR, CDR2 SFDVKD. V was clipped by 9 bases and J by 3 bases; unmatched bases: 13. CDR3 coding DNA: TGTGCCACCGAACCGGGACAGGGTAAGGCTCACACTGAAGCTTTCTTT. Its translation: CATEPGQGKAHTEAFF.

The chain employs TRBV19 and TRBJ1-5; D remains unclear. Germline loops: CDR1 LNHDA, CDR2 SQIVND (reference sequence). V lost 3 bases to trimming and J lost 3 bases, with 12 bases between them. The CDR3 runs 15 residues. CDR3 coding DNA: TGTGCCAGTAGTATCCAAGCAGGTGACAATCAGCCCCAGCATTTT. Translation gives CASSIQAGDNQPQHF.

This chain uses TRBV7-9 with TRBJ2-7; no clear D gene. The ends were cut back, 5 bases at V and 2 bases at J, with 13 bases in the middle. The CDR3 totals 14 residues. Germline-derived CDR1 and CDR2 are SEHNR and FQNEAQ (reference sequence). The CDR3 is CASSLLGSAYEQYF. Written as DNA, the CDR3 is TGTGCCAGCAGCCTCCTAGGTTCCGCCTACGAGCAGTACTTC.

The chain recombines TRBV20-1 with TRBJ1-1; D unclear. Trimming stripped 5 bases from V and 3 bases from J, with 7 bases between. The CDR3 spans 11 residues. CDR1 is DFQATT and CDR2 is SNEGSKA in the germline V gene (reference sequence). The CDR3 DNA is TGCAGTGCTGCCGGGGACACTGAAGCTTTCTTT. This encodes CSAAGDTEAFF.

The genes are TRBV5-1 and TRBJ2-1; possible D gene TRBD1, 6 bases. Trimming left V 0 bases short and J 6 bases short, with 13 bases between. Germline lookup yields CDR1 SGHRS and CDR2 YFSETQ. The CDR3 is 15 amino acids. CDR3 loop: CASSLGILGGNEQFF. The CDR3 nucleotides read TGCGCCAGCAGCTTGGGTATCTTAGGGGGCAATGAGCAGTTCTTC. The full variable domain, completed using reference TRBV5-1 and TRBJ2-1, is KAGVTQTPRYLIKTRGQQVTLSCSPISGHRSVSWYQQTPGQGLQFLFEYFSETQRNKGNFPGRFSGRQFSNSRSEMNVSTLELGDSALYLCASSLGILGGNEQFFGPGTRLTVL.

The CDR3 DNA reads TGCGCCAGCAGGGTCTTGAGGTACAATGAGCAGTTCTTC. Amino acid sequence: CASRVLRYNEQFF. This sequence joins TRBV10-1 and TRBJ2-1; no firm D call. Germline lookup yields CDR1 WNHNN and CDR2 SYGVQD (reference sequence). Trimming stripped 6 bases from V and 4 bases from J, with 10 bases between. The CDR3 has 13 amino acids.

This chain connects TRBV19 to TRBJ1-1; 12 bases agree with TRBD1. The CDR3 covers 17 residues. CDR1 and CDR2 from the germline V gene are LNHDA and SQIVND (reference sequence). Germline trimming cut 6 bases from V and 1 base from J; bases unmatched to any gene: 9. CDR3 nucleotides: TGTGCCAGTAGGATCCGGGACAGGGGGCCCCCGAACACTGAAGCTTTCTTT. Translating gives CASRIRDRGPPNTEAFF.

The V and J genes are TRBV18 and TRBJ2-1; no reliable D call. The CDR3 has 15 residues. V shed 2 bases and J shed 4 bases, with 12 bases lying between them. Per the germline V gene, CDR1 is KGHSH and CDR2 is LQKENI. The CDR3 is CASSPSLGRYNEQFF. In DNA, the CDR3 is TGTGCCAGCTCACCATCTCTCGGTCGTTACAATGAGCAGTTCTTC.

The CDR3 reads CASSPGQGDRPQHF. The CDR3 nucleotides read TGTGCCAGCAGCCCCGGACAGGGGGATCGGCCCCAGCATTTT. The chain employs TRBV7-2 and TRBJ1-5; 10 bases fit TRBD1. The germline gives CDR1 SGHTA, CDR2 FQGNSA. The CDR3 is made up of 14 amino acids. V gave up 5 bases and J gave up 9 bases; unmatched junction bases: 7.

This chain joins TRBV13 and TRBJ2-2; 9 nucleotides align to TRBD1. Unmatched junction bases numbered 4, after V lost 5 bases and J lost 3 bases. Germline-derived CDR1 and CDR2 are PRHDT and FYEKMQ (reference sequence). The CDR3 runs 15 residues. The CDR3 loop is CASSLQGADTGELFF. The CDR3 nucleotides read TGTGCCAGCAGCCTACAGGGGGCGGACACCGGGGAGCTGTTTTTT.

The chain uses TRBV28 and TRBJ1-2; TRBD1 matches at 9 bases. V gave up 6 bases and J gave up 4 bases; unmatched junction bases: 3. The CDR3 extends over 13 amino acids. The germline gives CDR1 MDHEN, CDR2 SYDVKM. The DNA for the CDR3 is TGTGCCAGCAGACCGGGACAGGGCTATGGCTACACCTTC. Protein: CASRPGQGYGYTF.

This chain uses TRBV11-1 with TRBJ2-1; D is uncertain. The germline V and J ends were trimmed by 6 bases and 8 bases, with 11 bases remaining between them. Germline-derived CDR1 and CDR2 are SGHAT and FQDESV (reference sequence). CDR3 length: 12 amino acids. The CDR3 DNA reads TGTGCCAGCAGTACGGATCGGGATGAGCAGTTCTTC. Its translation: CASSTDRDEQFF.

This clone was counted a single time. The chain couples TRBV4-1 to TRBJ2-3; TRBD2 matches at 9 bases. Germline-derived CDR1 and CDR2 are MGHRA and YSYEKL. The CDR3 runs 16 residues. V trimming: 3 bases; J trimming: 8 bases; junction bases outside the gene matches: 12. CDR3 loop: CASSHGGSGGLATQYF. CDR3 DNA sequence: TGCGCCAGCAGCCATGGGGGTAGCGGGGGCCTCGCTACGCAGTATTTT.

This sequence joins TRBV11-2 and TRBJ1-5, with TRBD1 matching over 7 bases. Germline V gene data show CDR1 as SGHAT and CDR2 as FQNNGV. The CDR3 is made up of 17 amino acids. Trimming at V came to 1 base and at J to 1 base, leaving 7 bases not matched to a gene. CDR3 nucleotide sequence: TGTGCCAGCAGCTTAGGACAGGGAAGAGTCAGCAATCAGCCCCAGCATTTT. Its protein product is CASSLGQGRVSNQPQHF.

J is TRBJ1-3 and V is TRBV5-6; D gene uncertain. V was pared by 3 bases and J by 3 bases, with 25 bases between. The length of the CDR3 is 19 residues. CDR1 and CDR2 from the germline V gene are SGHDT and YYEEEE. This chain's CDR3 is CASSSLSARWELYGNTIYF. DNA of the CDR3: TGTGCCAGCAGCTCATTGTCGGCCCGCTGGGAGCTATATGGAAACACCATATATTTT.

The chain combines TRBV19 with TRBJ2-5; D is perhaps TRBD2 (8 bases). CDR3 length: 13 residues. Between the trimmed V and J ends, which lost 9 bases and 4 bases, there was a span of 15 bases. CDR1 and CDR2 from the germline V gene are LNHDA and SQIVND (reference sequence). The DNA for the CDR3 is TGTGCCAGCCAGGGGGGGACTAGAGAGACCCAGTACTTC. This sequence encodes CASQGGTRETQYF.

This rearrangement joins TRBV3-1 (or the pseudogene TRBV3-2) to TRBJ2-2, with TRBD2 identical over 9 bases. V trimming: 4 bases; J trimming: 5 bases; junction bases outside the gene matches: 5. Germline V gene sequence: CDR1 LGHDT, CDR2 YNNKEL (reference sequence). This CDR3 spans 15 amino acids. The CDR3 region has the DNA TGTGCCAGCAGCCTGACTAGCGGTGGGACCGGGGAGCTGTTTTTT. Translating gives CASSLTSGGTGELFF.

Here the CDR3 DNA reads TGCGCCAGCAGCAAACCGACAGCCGCGTACCAAGAGACCCAGTACTTC. Residues: CASSKPTAAYQETQYF. The chain links TRBV5-1 to TRBJ2-5; tentative D call: TRBD1 (5 bases). V gave up 4 bases and J gave up 0 bases, with 16 bases separating them. CDR3 length equals 16 residues. In germline, CDR1 is SGHRS, CDR2 YFSETQ.

The chain employs TRBV19 and TRBJ2-3, with D perhaps TRBD1 (6 bases). Trimming shortened V by 11 bases and J by 0 bases, and 12 bases separated the two germline ends. The length of the CDR3 is 13 residues. Germline V gene data show CDR1 as LNHDA and CDR2 as SQIVND (reference sequence). CDR3 nucleotides: TGTGCCTCCGACCAGGGGAGCACAGATACGCAGTATTTT. Protein product: CASDQGSTDTQYF.